This T cell receptor beta chain appears in the sequencing data of a study of control samples from healthy donors and cancer patients. The table came from immunoSEQ multiplex PCR; TCRdb's copy has only in-frame clones and leaves some out. The data hold some 65,000 clones, with approximately 84% observed a single time. CDR3 length: 16 residues. Per the germline V gene, CDR1 is SEHNR and CDR2 is FQNEAQ (reference sequence). Trimming took 5 bases from V and 0 from J; bases not matched to a gene: 7. The sequenced sample consisted of PBMCs. The TCR sequence derives from a woman in her fifties or sixties with lung cancer. This chain links TRBV7-9 with TRBJ2-7, with 10 nucleotides matching TRBD2. CDR3 sequence (DNA): TGTGCCAGCAGCGCGGGACTAGCGCTTAGCTCCTACGAGCAGTACTTC. It specifies CASSAGLALSSYEQYF.